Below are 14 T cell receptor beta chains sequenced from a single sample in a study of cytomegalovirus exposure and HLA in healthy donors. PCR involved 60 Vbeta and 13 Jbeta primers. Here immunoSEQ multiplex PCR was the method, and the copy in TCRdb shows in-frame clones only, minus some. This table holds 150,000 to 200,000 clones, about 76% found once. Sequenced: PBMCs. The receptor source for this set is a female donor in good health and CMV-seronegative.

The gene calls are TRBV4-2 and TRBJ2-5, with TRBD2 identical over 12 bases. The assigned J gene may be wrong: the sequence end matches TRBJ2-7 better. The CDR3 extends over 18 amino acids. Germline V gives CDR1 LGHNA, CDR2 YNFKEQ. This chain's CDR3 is CASSQDLRTSGANYEQYF. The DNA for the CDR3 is TGTGCCAGCAGCCAAGATCTCAGGACTAGCGGGGCTAACTACGAGCAGTACTTC.

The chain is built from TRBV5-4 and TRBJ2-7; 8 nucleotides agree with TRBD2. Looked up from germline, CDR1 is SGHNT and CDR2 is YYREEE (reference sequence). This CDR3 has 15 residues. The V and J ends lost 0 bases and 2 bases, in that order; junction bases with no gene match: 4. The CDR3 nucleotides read TGTGCCAGCAGCTTGGAGGCGGGAGGTGCCTACGAGCAGTACTTC. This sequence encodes CASSLEAGGAYEQYF.

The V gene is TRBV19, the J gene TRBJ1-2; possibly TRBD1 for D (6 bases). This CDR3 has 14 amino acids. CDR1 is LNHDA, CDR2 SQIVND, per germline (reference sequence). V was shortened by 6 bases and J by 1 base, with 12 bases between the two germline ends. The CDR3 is CASSPTGVNYGYTF. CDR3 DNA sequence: TGTGCCAGTAGCCCGACAGGAGTTAACTATGGCTACACCTTC.

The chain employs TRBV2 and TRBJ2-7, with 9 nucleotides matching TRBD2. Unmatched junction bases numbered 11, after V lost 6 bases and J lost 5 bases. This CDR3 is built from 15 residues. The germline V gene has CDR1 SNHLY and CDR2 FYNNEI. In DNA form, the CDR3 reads TGTGCCAGCAGCACCCAGCGGGGGGCTGGCAACGAGCAGTACTTC. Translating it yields CASSTQRGAGNEQYF.

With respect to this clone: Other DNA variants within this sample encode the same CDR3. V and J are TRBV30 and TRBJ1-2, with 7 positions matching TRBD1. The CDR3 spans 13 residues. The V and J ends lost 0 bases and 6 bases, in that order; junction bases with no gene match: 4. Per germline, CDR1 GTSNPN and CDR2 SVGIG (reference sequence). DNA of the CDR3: TGTGCCTGGAGTGTAACAGGGGAGGATGGCTACACCTTC. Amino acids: CAWSVTGEDGYTF.

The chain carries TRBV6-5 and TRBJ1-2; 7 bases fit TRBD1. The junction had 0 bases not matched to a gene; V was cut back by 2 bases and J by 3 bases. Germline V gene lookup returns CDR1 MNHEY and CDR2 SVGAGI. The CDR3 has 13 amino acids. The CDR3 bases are TGTGCCAGCAGTTACGGGACAGACTATGGCTACACCTTC. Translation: CASSYGTDYGYTF.

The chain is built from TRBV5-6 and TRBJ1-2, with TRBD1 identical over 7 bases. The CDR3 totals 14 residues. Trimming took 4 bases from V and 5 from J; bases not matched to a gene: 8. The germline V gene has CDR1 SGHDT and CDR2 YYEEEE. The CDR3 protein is CASSRDRREYGYTF. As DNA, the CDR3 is TGTGCCAGCAGCCGGGACAGAAGAGAGTATGGCTACACCTTC.

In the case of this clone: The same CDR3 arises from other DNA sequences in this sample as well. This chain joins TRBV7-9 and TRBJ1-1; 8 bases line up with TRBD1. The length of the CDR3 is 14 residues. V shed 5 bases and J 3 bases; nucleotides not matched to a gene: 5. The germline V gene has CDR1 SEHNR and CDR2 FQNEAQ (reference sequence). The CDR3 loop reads CASSLQGADTEAFF. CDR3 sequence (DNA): TGTGCCAGCAGCCTCCAGGGGGCCGACACTGAAGCTTTCTTT.

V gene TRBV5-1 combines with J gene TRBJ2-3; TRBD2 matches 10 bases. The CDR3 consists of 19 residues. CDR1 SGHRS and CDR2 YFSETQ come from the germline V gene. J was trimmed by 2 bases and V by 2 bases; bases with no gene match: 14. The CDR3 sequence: CASSLQGLAGDATTDTQYF. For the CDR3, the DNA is TGCGCCAGCAGCTTACAGGGGCTAGCGGGAGATGCTACCACAGATACGCAGTATTTT.

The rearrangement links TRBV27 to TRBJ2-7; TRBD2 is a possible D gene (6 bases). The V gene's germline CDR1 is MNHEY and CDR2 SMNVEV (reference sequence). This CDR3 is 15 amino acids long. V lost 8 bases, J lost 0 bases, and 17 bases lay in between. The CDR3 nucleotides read TGTGCCAGCCGTAATCCCGGGGGTAGCTCCTACGAGCAGTACTTC. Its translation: CASRNPGGSSYEQYF.

The CDR3 DNA reads as TGTGCCAGCAGTGAGCTCTGGACAGGCGGACAGGACTTTAACTATGGCTACACCTTC. This codes for CASSELWTGGQDFNYGYTF. The chain joins TRBV2 to TRBJ1-2; the match to TRBD1 covers 7 bases. The CDR3 runs 19 residues. Trimming cost V 3 bases and J 1 base; bases outside gene matches: 17. Per germline, CDR1 SNHLY and CDR2 FYNNEI.

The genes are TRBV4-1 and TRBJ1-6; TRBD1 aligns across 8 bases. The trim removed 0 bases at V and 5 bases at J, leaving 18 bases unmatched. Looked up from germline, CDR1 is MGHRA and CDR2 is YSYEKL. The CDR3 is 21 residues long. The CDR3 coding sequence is TGCGCCAGCAGCCAAGATTGGGCTGGGACAGGCCGAATAGGGGATAATTCACCCCTCCACTTT. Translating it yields CASSQDWAGTGRIGDNSPLHF.

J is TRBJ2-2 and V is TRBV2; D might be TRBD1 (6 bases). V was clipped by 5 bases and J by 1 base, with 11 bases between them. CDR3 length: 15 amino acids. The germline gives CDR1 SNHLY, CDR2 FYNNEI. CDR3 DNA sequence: TGTGCCAGCAGTTCAGGGGCGCGGAACACCGGGGAGCTGTTTTTT. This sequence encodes CASSSGARNTGELFF.

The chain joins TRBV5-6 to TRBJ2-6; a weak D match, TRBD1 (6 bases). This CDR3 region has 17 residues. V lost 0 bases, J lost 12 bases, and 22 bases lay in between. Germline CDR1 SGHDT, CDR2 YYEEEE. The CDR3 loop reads CASSLVTGPSILPVLTF. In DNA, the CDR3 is TGTGCCAGCAGCTTGGTTACAGGGCCCAGCATTCTCCCCGTCCTGACTTTC.